This T cell receptor (beta chain) was identified during a study of blood T cell repertoires in COVID-19 (TCRdb year 2020). For context, the study as a whole: Collaborator samples came from the United States, Italy and Spain and covered acute and convalescent phases of COVID-19. The samples were drawn from the first 160 participants of the ongoing ImmuneRACE study and from over 950 subjects provided by 6 global collaborators. The prospective study material was composed of cDNA or gDNA derived from T cells, B-cell-depleted T cells, or PBMCs. Subjects who had been exposed to COVID-19, were actively infected with it, or had recovered from it provided the deeply sampled blood TCRbeta repertoires that made up the dataset. Nearly every sample came with metadata listing a de-identified subject ID, COVID-19 status, age in years and sex. Where available, HLA class I and class II types were taken from metadata supplied by the sample provider and were not determined by assay-based typing. The repertoires were made available in a free public database intended to serve as a resource for research on the immune response to SARS-CoV-2.

From the cysteine up to the phenylalanine, the CDR3 has a length of 16 residues. Only the CDR3 DNA stays, 48 bases, in frame from base 1. V was cut back by 0 bases and J by 4 bases, leaving a gap of 17 bases between them. CDR1 and CDR2 are drawn from the germline V gene: SGDLS, YYNGEE. Here is what the overall study found, with its caveats: Clinical and demographic metadata were provided uncurated, with the amount varying by source and participant.

A second Seattle source provided samples from volunteer blood donors who had recovered from COVID-19. Collaborating institutions collected whole blood in K2EDTA tubes following their own protocols. Collaborator samples were shipped for TCRbeta analysis as frozen whole blood, isolated PBMCs, or DNA extracted from either sample type. TCRbeta CDR3 regions were amplified from genomic DNA using the immunoSEQ Assay, a bias-controlled multiplex PCR. On the authors' methods: The number of nucleated cells in each sample was estimated by amplification of reference gene primers within the assay. To quantify the absolute abundance of each unique TCRbeta CDR3 rearrangement, sequence reads were collapsed and filtered. For each sample, productive Simpson clonality was calculated as the square root of Simpson's diversity index over productive rearrangements. TCRdb took over this immuneACCESS table, retaining in-frame rearrangements with V and J assigned. Such tables are incomplete; in checked studies, under half of the missing clones stem from an unresolved V gene, and the remainder is unexplained. V, J and clone size derive from that table, while D and trimming were established from the DNA sequence. For this sample there are under 300,000 clones; around 80% appear just once. The ten largest clones represent under 1.5% of the sample.

With regard to this clone: Its antigen specificity is not known. Per-base quality was not reported, and no clone a single base away is much larger than it.

The V and J segments used are TRBV9 and TRBJ2-7, with TRBD1 as a weak D call on 5 bases. This sequence was found in a woman between 35 and 50 years old who had recovered from COVID-19. What was sequenced was peripheral blood. In nucleotides, the sequence is TGTGCCAGCAGCGTAGCTTCGGACACCTACCTATACGAGCAGTACTTC. The resulting protein is CASSVASDTYLYEQYF.